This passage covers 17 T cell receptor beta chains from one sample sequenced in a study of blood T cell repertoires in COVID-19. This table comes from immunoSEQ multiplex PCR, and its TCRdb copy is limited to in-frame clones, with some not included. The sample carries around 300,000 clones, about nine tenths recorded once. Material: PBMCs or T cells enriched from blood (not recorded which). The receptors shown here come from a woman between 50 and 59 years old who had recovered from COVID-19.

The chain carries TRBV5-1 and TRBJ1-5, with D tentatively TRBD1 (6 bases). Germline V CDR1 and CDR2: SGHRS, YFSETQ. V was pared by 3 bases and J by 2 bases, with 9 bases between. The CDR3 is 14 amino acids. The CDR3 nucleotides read TGCGCCAGCAGCTCACAGGGAGGCAATCAGCCCCAGCATTTT. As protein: CASSSQGGNQPQHF.

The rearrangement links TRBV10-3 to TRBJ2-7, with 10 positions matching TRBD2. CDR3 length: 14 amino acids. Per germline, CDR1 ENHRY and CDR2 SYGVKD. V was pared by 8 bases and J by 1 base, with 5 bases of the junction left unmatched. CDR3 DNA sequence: TGTGCCATCGGGCAACTAGCGGGATCCTACGAGCAGTACTTC. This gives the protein CAIGQLAGSYEQYF.

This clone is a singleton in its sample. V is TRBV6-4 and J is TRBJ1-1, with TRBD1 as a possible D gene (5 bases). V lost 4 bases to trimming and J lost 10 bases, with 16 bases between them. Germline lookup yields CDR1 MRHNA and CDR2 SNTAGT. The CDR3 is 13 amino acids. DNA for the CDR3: TGTGCCAGCAGTGTTCGACTGGGGGAGGGAGCTTTCTTT. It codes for CASSVRLGEGAFF.

This CDR3 is CASSFPGGETQYF. The CDR3 DNA follows: TGTGCCAGCAGTTTTCCAGGGGGCGAGACCCAGTACTTC. The chain uses TRBV6-5 and TRBJ2-5; 8 nucleotides agree with TRBD1. The junction had 3 bases not matched to a gene; V was cut back by 4 bases and J by 5 bases. CDR1 and CDR2 from the germline V gene are MNHEY and SVGAGI. This CDR3 has 13 residues.

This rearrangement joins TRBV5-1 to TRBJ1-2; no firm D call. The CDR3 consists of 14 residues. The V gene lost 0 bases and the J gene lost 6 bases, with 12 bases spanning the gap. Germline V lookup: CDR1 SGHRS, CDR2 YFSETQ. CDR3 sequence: CASSLAGLRDGYTF. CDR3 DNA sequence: TGCGCCAGCAGCTTGGCGGGTCTCCGGGATGGCTACACCTTC.

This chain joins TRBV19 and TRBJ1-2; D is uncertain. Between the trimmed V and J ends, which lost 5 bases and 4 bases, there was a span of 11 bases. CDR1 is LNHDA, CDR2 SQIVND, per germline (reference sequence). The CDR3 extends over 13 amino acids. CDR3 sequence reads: CASSAALGYGYTF. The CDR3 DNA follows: TGTGCCAGTAGTGCGGCGTTGGGCTATGGCTACACCTTC.

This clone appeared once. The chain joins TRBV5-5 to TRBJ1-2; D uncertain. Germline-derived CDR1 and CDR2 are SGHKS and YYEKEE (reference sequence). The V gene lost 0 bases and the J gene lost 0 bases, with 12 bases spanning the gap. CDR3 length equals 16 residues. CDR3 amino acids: CASSLGVQSSNYGYTF. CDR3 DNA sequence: TGTGCCAGCAGCTTGGGTGTACAGTCCTCTAACTATGGCTACACCTTC. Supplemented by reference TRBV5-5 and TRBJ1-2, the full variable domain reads DAGVTQSPTHLIKTRGQQVTLRCSPISGHKSVSWYQQVLGQGPQFIFQYYEKEERGRGNFPDRFSARQFPNYSSELNVNALLLGDSALYLCASSLGVQSSNYGYTFGSGTRLTVV.

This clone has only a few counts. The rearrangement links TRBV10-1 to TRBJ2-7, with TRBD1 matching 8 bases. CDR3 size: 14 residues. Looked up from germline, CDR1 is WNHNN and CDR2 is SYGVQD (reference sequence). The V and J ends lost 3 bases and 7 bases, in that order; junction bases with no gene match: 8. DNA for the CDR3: TGCGCCAGCAGTGATTACCAGGGGGCGCGGGAGCAGTACTTC. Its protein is CASSDYQGAREQYF.

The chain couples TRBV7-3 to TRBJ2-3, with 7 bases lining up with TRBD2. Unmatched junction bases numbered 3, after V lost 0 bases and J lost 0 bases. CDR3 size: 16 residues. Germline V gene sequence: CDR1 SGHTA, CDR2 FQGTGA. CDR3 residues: CASSLTGSGSTDTQYF. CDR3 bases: TGTGCCAGCAGCTTAACGGGTAGCGGGAGCACAGATACGCAGTATTTT.

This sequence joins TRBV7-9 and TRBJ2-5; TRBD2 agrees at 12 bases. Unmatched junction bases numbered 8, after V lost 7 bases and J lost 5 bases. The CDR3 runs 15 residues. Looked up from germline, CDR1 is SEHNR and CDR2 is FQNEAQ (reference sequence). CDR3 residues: CASISSGRGSETQYF. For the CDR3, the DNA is TGTGCCAGCATTTCTAGCGGGAGGGGGTCGGAGACCCAGTACTTC.

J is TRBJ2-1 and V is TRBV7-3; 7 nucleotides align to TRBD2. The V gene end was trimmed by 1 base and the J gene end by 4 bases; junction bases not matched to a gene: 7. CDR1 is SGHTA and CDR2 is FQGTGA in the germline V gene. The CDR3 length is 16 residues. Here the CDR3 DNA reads TGTGCCAGCAGCTTAATGAGCGGGAATGGATACAATGAGCAGTTCTTC. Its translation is CASSLMSGNGYNEQFF.

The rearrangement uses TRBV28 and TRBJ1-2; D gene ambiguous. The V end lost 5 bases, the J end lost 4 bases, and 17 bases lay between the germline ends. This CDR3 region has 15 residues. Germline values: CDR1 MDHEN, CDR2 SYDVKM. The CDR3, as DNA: TGTGCCAGCAGTACCGGAGGTCAAGGGCTCTATGGCTACACCTTC. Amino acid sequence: CASSTGGQGLYGYTF.

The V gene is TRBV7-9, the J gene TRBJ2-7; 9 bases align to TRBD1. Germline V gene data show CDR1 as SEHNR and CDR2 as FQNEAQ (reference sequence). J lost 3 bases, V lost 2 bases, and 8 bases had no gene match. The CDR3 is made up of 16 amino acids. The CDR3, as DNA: TGTGCCAGCAGCTTACCCCCCCGACAGGGGGGCTACGAGCAGTACTTC. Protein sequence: CASSLPPRQGGYEQYF.

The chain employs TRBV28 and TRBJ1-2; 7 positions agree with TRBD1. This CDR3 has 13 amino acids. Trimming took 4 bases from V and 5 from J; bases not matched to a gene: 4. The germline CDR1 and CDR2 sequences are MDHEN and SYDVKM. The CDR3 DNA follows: TGTGCCAGCAGTTCAGGGGGAAAGTATGGCTACACCTTC. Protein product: CASSSGGKYGYTF.

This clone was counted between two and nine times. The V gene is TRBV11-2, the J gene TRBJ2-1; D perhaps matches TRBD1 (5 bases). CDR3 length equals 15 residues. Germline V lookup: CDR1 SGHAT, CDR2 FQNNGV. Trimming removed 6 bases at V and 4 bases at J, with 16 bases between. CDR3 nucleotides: TGTGCCAGCAGAGATAGAGGAAGGGGTTACAATGAGCAGTTCTTC. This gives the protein CASRDRGRGYNEQFF.

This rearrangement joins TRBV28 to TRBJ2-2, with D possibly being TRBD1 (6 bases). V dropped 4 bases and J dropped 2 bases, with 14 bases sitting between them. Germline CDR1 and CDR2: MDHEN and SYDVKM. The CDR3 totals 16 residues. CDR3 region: CASSSRRTVNTGELFF. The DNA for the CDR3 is TGTGCCAGCAGTTCAAGGCGGACAGTCAACACCGGGGAGCTGTTTTTT. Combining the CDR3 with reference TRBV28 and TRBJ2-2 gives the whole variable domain DVKVTQSSRYLVKRTGEKVFLECVQDMDHENMFWYRQDPGLGLRLIYFSYDVKMKEKGDIPEGYSVSREKKERFSLILESASTNQTSMYLCASSSRRTVNTGELFFGEGSRLTVL.

As DNA, the CDR3 is TGCGCCAGCAGCCAAGGTTACTCCGGGGGAAACACTGAAGCTTTCTTT. Protein: CASSQGYSGGNTEAFF. The J gene is TRBJ1-1, the V gene TRBV4-3, with a possible D match to TRBD1 (5 bases). V shed 1 base and J shed 2 bases, with 14 bases lying between them. The CDR3 covers 16 residues. CDR1 and CDR2 from the germline V gene are LGHNA and YSLEER.